This T cell receptor beta chain was observed in a study of cytomegalovirus exposure and HLA in healthy donors. General study points: Rarity characterized most TCR sequences, yet some public TCRs appeared in many donors. In vitro experiments confirmed that a few CMV-associated chains were specific for CMV antigens.

The PCR employed 60 Vbeta primers together with 13 Jbeta primers. Assay: immunoSEQ multiplex PCR; the TCRdb copy retains only in-frame clones and omits some. The data hold about 130,000 clones, with about 79% observed a single time. Points on this clone: The antigen is unknown.

Sequences were obtained from PBMCs. This clonotype originated in a woman in her forties or fifties in good health and CMV-seronegative.

The CDR3 DNA reads TGTGCCTGGGGCCTAGCGGGAGTGGGCAATGAGCAGTTCTTC. As protein: CAWGLAGVGNEQFF. This chain uses TRBV30 with TRBJ2-1, with TRBD2 matching over 10 bases. Germline V gene lookup returns CDR1 GTSNPN and CDR2 SVGIG (reference sequence). This CDR3 region has 14 residues. V gave up 5 bases and J gave up 6 bases; unmatched junction bases: 7.